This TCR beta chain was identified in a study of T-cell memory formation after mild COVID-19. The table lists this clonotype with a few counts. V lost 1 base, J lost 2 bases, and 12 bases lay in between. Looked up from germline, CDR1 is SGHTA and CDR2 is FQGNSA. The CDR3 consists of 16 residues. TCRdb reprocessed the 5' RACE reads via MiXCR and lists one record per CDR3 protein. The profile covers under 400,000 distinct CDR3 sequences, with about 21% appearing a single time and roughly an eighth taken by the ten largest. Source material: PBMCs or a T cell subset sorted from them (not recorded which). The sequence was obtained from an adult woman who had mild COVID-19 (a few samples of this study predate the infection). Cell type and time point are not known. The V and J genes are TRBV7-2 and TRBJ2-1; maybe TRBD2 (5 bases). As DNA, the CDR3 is TGTGCCAGCAGCTTAGGACGGGATCTTGCCTACAATGAGCAGTTCTTC. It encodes CASSLGRDLAYNEQFF.